This T cell receptor beta chain derives from a study of CD8 T cells in Susac syndrome. Study-wide background: When blood was drawn, patients with Susac syndrome were on intravenous immunoglobulin alone, on corticosteroids, or therapy-naive. Overall study results and limits: CD8+ clonal expansion in Susac peaked in TEMRA cells and active patients.

Reverse transcription used about 0.45 to 1 ug RNA and random hexamers. One entry per CDR3 protein, called by TCRdb with MiXCR from the immunoSEQ multiplex PCR reads. This table holds roughly 190,000 distinct CDR3 sequences, around 95% found once. Points on this clonotype: Its target is unknown.

The V and J ends lost 5 bases and 10 bases respectively, with 18 bases between them. Germline CDR1 SGHTA, CDR2 FQGTGA. This CDR3 is 14 amino acids long. From blood CD8+ and CD4+ T cells, TCR beta sequences were generated. This sequence joins TRBV7-3 and TRBJ2-1; the D gene could be TRBD1 or TRBD2 (6 bases each). The sequence derives from a human donor with Susac syndrome. Sequenced input: CD8+ T cells from PBMCs. The CDR3, as DNA: TGTGCCAGCAGCCCCCGGGATGGGGGGCAAGAGCAGTTCTTC. It yields the protein CASSPRDGGQEQFF.